This TCR beta chain was observed in a study of human T cells and chemical hapten exposure. Background on the study: On about 2 cm by about 2 cm of upper inner arm skin, sensitization was performed with 2% DPC.

A few counts support this clonotype. Its antigen is as yet unknown. Germline V gene lookup returns CDR1 SGHRS and CDR2 YFSETQ. Trimming stripped 0 bases from V and 3 bases from J, with 9 bases between. This CDR3 spans 14 amino acids. Study-wide results and limits: Given that the donors had alopecia, their immune response may differ from that seen in healthy people.

The time point is: pre-sensitization, week 0. As to treatment: therapeutic diphenylcyclopropenone sensitization with weekly scalp DPC. Separate cDNA molecules received unique molecular identifiers, which the library attached to them. TCRdb re-derived calls from the RACE reads in MiXCR, one entry per CDR3 protein. The repertoire holds more than 80,000 distinct CDR3 sequences, with 10% to 15% as singletons. The chain carries TRBV5-1 and TRBJ2-5; TRBD2 is a possible D gene (5 bases). The sequences come from whole blood, collected in connection with sensitization to the hapten diphenylcyclopropenone (DPC). The source of this sequence is a woman aged 45-60 years with alopecia areata. Some clones in this sample may be carry-over from other donors' samples. Here the CDR3 reads CASSLGGSEETQYF. CDR3 coding DNA: TGCGCCAGCAGCTTGGGAGGGTCCGAAGAGACCCAGTACTTC.